The clone carrying this TCR beta chain was seen a single time. What it recognizes is unknown. The data are from a study of Graves' ophthalmopathy and Graves' hyperthyroidism. For the study at large: Peripheral blood (taken before any treatment) was collected at initial diagnosis. Study conclusions and caveats: This model predicted ophthalmopathy progression (sensitivity roughly 70%, specificity roughly 72%). Blood also harbored most expanded thyroid clonotypes above 0.001 frequency.

V dropped 8 bases and J dropped 2 bases, with 16 bases sitting between them. Germline lookup yields CDR1 SEHNR and CDR2 FQNEAQ (reference sequence). The CDR3 sequence is 14 residues long. Establishment of the diagnosis relied upon clinical symptoms, serum thyroxine, TRAb, thyroid ultrasound and orbital computed tomography. Scientists amplified the TCR beta CDR3 regions from RNA transcripts. The first-round RT-PCR employed HTBI primers together with the Qiagen OneStep RT-PCR kit. A multiplex PCR was then performed as the second round. TCRdb processed the multiplex PCR reads anew with MiXCR; each CDR3 protein has one entry. The sample yields 360,000 or so distinct CDR3 sequences, 18% seen once.

The sequence came from a woman younger than 30 with Graves' ophthalmopathy. The rearrangement uses TRBV7-9 and TRBJ2-7; D may be TRBD2 (5 bases). The sequencing sample was made of peripheral blood. CDR3 DNA: TGTGCCAGCGCCCCCCGGGGAGAAACCTACGAGCAGTACTTC. Amino acids: CASAPRGETYEQYF.